The 21 T cell receptor beta chains reported below all come from one sample, sequenced in a study of shared clonotypes between healthy human individuals. Data came from immunoSEQ multiplex PCR; TCRdb stores just in-frame clones and leaves some out. The table lists fewer than 700,000 clones, approximately 95% of them singletons. It was CD45RO-negative cells, positively selected for CCR7, that made up naive CD8 cells, with terminally differentiated effector memory CD45RA+ cells excluded. The specimen was naive CD8+ T cells sorted from blood. The source of these receptors is a woman aged 30 to 39 in good health.

The chain carries TRBV7-9 and TRBJ1-2, with TRBD1 matching over 9 bases. V trimming: 3 bases; J trimming: 6 bases; junction bases outside the gene matches: 5. The germline gives CDR1 SEHNR, CDR2 FQNEAQ (reference sequence). The CDR3 extends over 14 amino acids. The CDR3 loop reads CASSLGTGTHGYTF. The CDR3 DNA reads TGTGCCAGCAGCTTGGGGACAGGGACCCATGGCTACACCTTC.

The V gene is TRBV27, the J gene TRBJ1-1; 7 bases are shared with TRBD1. CDR1 and CDR2 from the germline V gene are MNHEY and SMNVEV (reference sequence). The CDR3 extends over 14 amino acids. V gave up 5 bases and J gave up 4 bases; unmatched junction bases: 7. Written as DNA, the CDR3 is TGTGCCAGCAGTCCACGACAGGGCCCCACTGAAGCTTTCTTT. This gives the protein CASSPRQGPTEAFF.

This chain joins TRBV19 and TRBJ2-1; 7 positions agree with TRBD1. Per germline, CDR1 LNHDA and CDR2 SQIVND (reference sequence). CDR3 length: 15 residues. V lost 5 bases to trimming and J lost 4 bases; unmatched junction nucleotides: 8. The CDR3 sequence is CASSVPGQVYNEQFF. The DNA of the CDR3 is TGTGCCAGTAGTGTACCAGGACAGGTATACAATGAGCAGTTCTTC.

The genes are TRBV5-4 and TRBJ1-1; D is perhaps TRBD1 (5 bases). The CDR3 contains 13 residues. The V gene's germline CDR1 is SGHNT and CDR2 YYREEE (reference sequence). V gave up 4 bases and J gave up 2 bases, with 9 bases separating them. CDR3 bases: TGTGCCAGCAGCGGGACGCCTAACACTGAAGCTTTCTTT. Translated: CASSGTPNTEAFF.

J is TRBJ2-7 and V is TRBV15, with 8 bases that match TRBD1. Per germline, CDR1 LNHNV and CDR2 YYDKDF (reference sequence). The CDR3 is 16 residues long. Trimming removed 1 base from V and 5 bases from J; junction bases left unmatched: 10. This CDR3 reads CATSRAAEDRVHEQYF. The CDR3 DNA reads as TGTGCCACCAGCAGAGCTGCGGAGGACAGGGTGCACGAGCAGTACTTC. The variable domain in full, with the rest retrieved from reference TRBV15 and TRBJ2-7, is DAMVIQNPRYQVTQFGKPVTLSCSQTLNHNVMYWYQQKSSQAPKLLFHYYDKDFNNEADTPDNFQSRRPNTSFCFLDIRSPGLGDTAMYLCATSRAAEDRVHEQYFGPGTRLTVT.

The chain combines TRBV27 with TRBJ2-7; D is possibly TRBD1 or TRBD2 (5 bases each). The V gene's germline CDR1 is MNHEY and CDR2 SMNVEV (reference sequence). The length of the CDR3 is 14 residues. Deletions cut 4 bases from V and 7 bases from J, with 17 bases between. CDR3 loop: CASSYLPGPEEQYF. DNA of the CDR3: TGTGCCAGCAGTTACCTCCCGGGACCAGAGGAGCAGTACTTC.

The genes are TRBV27 and TRBJ2-7, with D hard to call. CDR1 is MNHEY, CDR2 SMNVEV, per germline (reference sequence). CDR3 length equals 14 residues. Trimming left V 5 bases short and J 2 bases short, with 13 bases between. Written as DNA, the CDR3 is TGTGCCAGCAGTCTAGAGGACGGAACCTACGAGCAGTACTTC. This translates into CASSLEDGTYEQYF.

This chain uses TRBV2 with TRBJ2-5; 8 bases align to TRBD1. The CDR3 totals 15 residues. Unmatched junction bases numbered 6, after V lost 6 bases and J lost 0 bases. The V gene's germline CDR1 is SNHLY and CDR2 FYNNEI. The CDR3 sequence: CASRRTGSYQETQYF. The CDR3 bases are TGTGCCAGCAGGCGGACAGGGTCGTACCAAGAGACCCAGTACTTC. The full variable domain, in which reference TRBV2 and TRBJ2-5 provide the parts outside the CDR3, is EPEVTQTPSHQVTQMGQEVILRCVPISNHLYFYWYRQILGQKVEFLVSFYNNEISEKSEIFDDQFSVERPDGSNFTLKIRSTKLEDSAMYFCASRRTGSYQETQYFGPGTRLLVL.

The gene calls are TRBV7-8 and TRBJ2-7; D is tentatively TRBD1 or TRBD2 (5 bases each). The CDR3 totals 12 residues. Trimming pared 5 bases from V and 6 bases from J, leaving 11 bases between. Germline values: CDR1 SGHVS, CDR2 FQNEAQ. The CDR3, as DNA: TGTGCCAGCAGCCTCGAGGGGAGCGAGCAGTACTTC. Translated: CASSLEGSEQYF.

This clone was counted once. The rearrangement uses TRBV6-5 and TRBJ1-2, with TRBD1 as a possible D gene (6 bases). This CDR3 has 13 residues. Germline CDR1 MNHEY, CDR2 SVGAGI. The ends were cut back, 2 bases at V and 3 bases at J, with 7 bases in the middle. The CDR3 DNA reads TGTGCCAGCAGTTACCCAGGGGACTATGGCTACACCTTC. Residues: CASSYPGDYGYTF.

The rearrangement joins TRBV27 to TRBJ2-5, with 11 nucleotides matching TRBD2. The J call may be incorrect, as the DNA end agrees better with TRBJ2-7. Germline V gene data show CDR1 as MNHEY and CDR2 as SMNVEV (reference sequence). This CDR3 contains 16 residues. The CDR3 DNA reads as TGTGCCAGCAGTCCCACACTAGCGGGAGTTTTTTACGAGCAGTACTTC. Its translation: CASSPTLAGVFYEQYF.

This clone has a single count. The sample carries other DNA sequences with the same CDR3. The chain joins TRBV27 to TRBJ2-3, with D unclear. V was shortened by 6 bases and J by 6 bases, with 10 bases between the two germline ends. Germline V gene lookup returns CDR1 MNHEY and CDR2 SMNVEV (reference sequence). The CDR3 is 12 residues long. The CDR3 spells CASSSTSDTQYF. In nucleotides, the CDR3 is TGTGCCAGCAGCTCCACTTCCGATACGCAGTATTTT.

This clone has only one observation. This chain joins TRBV5-6 and TRBJ2-6, with unresolved D. Between the trimmed V and J ends, which lost 1 base and 0 bases, there was a span of 5 bases. Per the germline V gene, CDR1 is SGHDT and CDR2 is YYEEEE. The CDR3 sequence is 15 residues long. CDR3 residues: CASSLWNSGANVLTF. The CDR3 DNA sequence: TGTGCCAGCAGCTTGTGGAACTCTGGGGCCAACGTCCTGACTTTC.

The CDR3: CASSVDSGSSSYEQYF. CDR3 in DNA: TGTGCCAGCAGCGTAGATAGCGGGTCAAGCTCCTACGAGCAGTACTTC. The chain combines TRBV9 with TRBJ2-7, with TRBD2 identical over 7 bases. CDR3 length equals 16 residues. J was trimmed by 0 bases and V by 0 bases; bases with no gene match: 6. CDR1 and CDR2 from the germline V gene are SGDLS and YYNGEE.

The V gene is TRBV5-4, the J gene TRBJ2-7; D is uncertain. The CDR3 is 15 amino acids. Germline V lookup: CDR1 SGHNT, CDR2 YYREEE (reference sequence). V was shortened by 1 base and J by 2 bases, with 13 bases between the two germline ends. The CDR3 DNA follows: TGTGCCAGCAGCTTGTCAACTGCGCCGCCCTACGAGCAGTACTTC. Translating it yields CASSLSTAPPYEQYF.

The V gene is TRBV9, the J gene TRBJ2-7; no clear D gene. V lost 3 bases to trimming and J lost 7 bases, with 11 bases between them. The length of the CDR3 is 12 residues. Germline CDR1 SGDLS, CDR2 YYNGEE. This chain's CDR3 is CASSALGREQYF. The CDR3 DNA sequence: TGTGCCAGCAGCGCCCTGGGAAGGGAGCAGTACTTC.

The genes are TRBV28 and TRBJ2-7, with D unclear. The CDR3 is made up of 11 amino acids. The germline gives CDR1 MDHEN, CDR2 SYDVKM. The ends were cut back, 1 base at V and 4 bases at J, with 2 bases in the middle. The CDR3 nucleotides read TGTGCCAGCAGTTTATTGTACGAGCAGTACTTC. Its translation is CASSLLYEQYF.

As to this clone: One end of the junction does not line up with germline, which may come from a read error. This chain uses TRBV28 with TRBJ2-1; D perhaps matches TRBD2 (6 bases). There are 12 residues in the CDR3. CDR1 is MDHEN, CDR2 SYDVKM, per germline. This chain's CDR3 is CASRDSHNEQFF. The CDR3 nucleotides read TGTGCTAGCAGGGACTCACACAATGAGCAGTTCTTC.

This chain joins TRBV4-1 and TRBJ1-1, with 10 bases matching TRBD1. The CDR3 spans 13 residues. Germline values: CDR1 MGHRA, CDR2 YSYEKL. The trim removed 5 bases at V and 7 bases at J, leaving 4 bases unmatched. For the CDR3, the DNA is TGCGCCAGCAGCGGACAGGGGGGGAATGAAGCTTTCTTT. It translates to CASSGQGGNEAFF.

The genes are TRBV9 and TRBJ2-7; 16 bases align to TRBD2. Looked up from germline, CDR1 is SGDLS and CDR2 is YYNGEE. Unmatched junction bases numbered 5, after V lost 3 bases and J lost 5 bases. The CDR3 runs 16 residues. CDR3 nucleotide sequence: TGTGCCAGCAGCGGCGGGACTAGCGGGAGGGCTGACGAGCAGTACTTC. As protein: CASSGGTSGRADEQYF.

V and J are TRBV11-2 and TRBJ1-1; D is ambiguous. The CDR3 has 13 amino acids. With 5 bases removed from V and 1 base from J, the gap between germline ends came to 8 bases. Germline V CDR1 and CDR2: SGHAT, FQNNGV. CDR3 DNA sequence: TGTGCCAGCAGCGGGGTTGGGAACACTGAAGCTTTCTTT. Amino acids: CASSGVGNTEAFF.